A single sample is the source of the 16 T cell receptor beta chains below, sequenced in a study of breast tumors, draining lymph nodes, adjacent tissues (dated by TCRdb to the mid-2010s). The axillary draining lymph nodes of breast cancer patients were the source of the lymph node samples. The library was prepared using multiplex PCR. The sequencer listed for this sample is Illumina HiSeq 2000. TCRdb itself trimmed the public reads at Q25 with fastp, ran MiXCR and retained productive beta chains. Rows with a matching CDR3 protein are joined into one entry that keeps the most common DNA and genes. The sample table holds about 180,000 distinct CDR3 sequences, of which roughly a third were seen once. Together, the top ten hold around 4.5% of the sample. Sequenced sample: axillary lymph node tissue. All receptors come from a female donor with breast cancer. Some clones in this sample may be carry-over from other donors' samples.

The chain carries TRBV6-6 and TRBJ2-5, with 14 bases that match TRBD2. Trimming cost V 6 bases and J 1 base; bases outside gene matches: 7. The CDR3 extends over 17 amino acids. Germline V lookup: CDR1 MNHNY, CDR2 SVGAGI (reference sequence). DNA of the CDR3: TGTGCCAGCAGGAAACCCGGACTAGCGGGAGGCCAAGAGACCCAGTACTTC. It is translated as CASRKPGLAGGQETQYF.

This clonotype was counted once. CDR3 sequence: CASSETGPYEQYF. CDR3 nucleotide sequence: TGTGCCAGCAGCGAGACAGGTCCATACGAGCAGTACTTC. The chain employs TRBV7-2 and TRBJ2-7, with D perhaps TRBD1 (6 bases). V lost 5 bases and J lost 4, with 12 bases in between. The CDR3 spans 13 residues. Germline lookup yields CDR1 SGHTA and CDR2 FQGNSA.

The V and J genes are TRBV20-1 and TRBJ2-5, with TRBD2 identical over 10 bases. J gave up 5 bases and V 0 bases, and 9 bases lay outside the gene matches. The V gene's germline CDR1 is DFQATT and CDR2 SNEGSKA (reference sequence). The CDR3 length is 16 residues. DNA of the CDR3: TGCAGTGCTAGAGATCCCAGCGGGAGGGCCGGGGAGACCCAGTACTTC. Translated, it gives CSARDPSGRAGETQYF.

Notes on this clonotype: This sequence may be a read error, since a much larger clone differs from it by one base. V is TRBV4-1 and J is TRBJ2-3; unclear D gene. Germline assignment: CDR1 MGHRA and CDR2 YSYEKL. V was clipped by 0 bases and J by 7 bases, with 14 bases between them. The CDR3 runs to 15 residues. The CDR3 spells CASSQEHRGTYTQYF. DNA of the CDR3: TGCGCCAGCAGCCAAGAGCACCGAGGCACGTATACGCAGTATTTT.

This clonotype was seen only a few times. J is TRBJ2-1 and V is TRBV18; 7 positions match TRBD2. This CDR3 has 15 residues. V trimming: 0 bases; J trimming: 3 bases; junction bases outside the gene matches: 2. Germline-derived CDR1 and CDR2 are KGHSH and LQKENI. CDR3 residues: CASSPPSGGYNEQFF. The DNA of the CDR3 is TGTGCCAGCTCACCACCCTCGGGGGGCTACAATGAGCAGTTCTTC.

This clonotype was seen repeatedly, ten times or more. The chain carries TRBV29-1 and TRBJ2-6, with unresolved D. Germline values: CDR1 SQVTM, CDR2 ANQGSEA. V dropped 3 bases and J dropped 1 base, with 1 base sitting between them. CDR3 length equals 12 residues. CDR3 sequence reads: CSVDSGANVLTF. DNA of the CDR3: TGCAGCGTTGATTCTGGGGCCAACGTCCTGACTTTC.

This clonotype was observed at least ten times. The CDR3 loop is CASSFGQGSNYGYTF. The CDR3, as DNA: TGTGCCAGCAGCTTTGGACAGGGTTCTAACTATGGCTACACCTTC. The chain links TRBV5-6 to TRBJ1-2; 8 nucleotides line up with TRBD1. This CDR3 has 15 amino acids. The V gene end was trimmed by 2 bases and the J gene end by 0 bases; junction bases not matched to a gene: 3. The germline gives CDR1 SGHDT, CDR2 YYEEEE.

The chain combines TRBV6-5 with TRBJ1-4; a possible D gene is TRBD1 (6 bases). This CDR3 has 16 residues. The germline V and J ends were trimmed by 6 bases and 5 bases, with 19 bases remaining between them. Germline CDR1 reads MNHEY; CDR2 reads SVGAGI. The CDR3 protein is CASRHETGFYNEKLFF. The CDR3 DNA reads as TGTGCCAGCAGACACGAGACAGGTTTTTACAATGAAAAACTGTTTTTT.

This clonotype was found many times. The rearrangement links TRBV9 to TRBJ2-1; 15 bases align to TRBD2. Looked up from germline, CDR1 is SGDLS and CDR2 is YYNGEE. V shed 1 base, J shed 7 bases, and the junction held 9 bases outside the gene matches. CDR3 length: 18 amino acids. Here the CDR3 reads CASSVWDTGTSGGNEQFF. In DNA form, the CDR3 reads TGTGCCAGCAGCGTATGGGACACCGGGACTAGCGGGGGGAATGAGCAGTTCTTC.

This clonotype was found many times. This chain links TRBV20-1 with TRBJ2-7, with unresolved D. The V gene lost 6 bases and the J gene lost 4 bases, with 16 bases spanning the gap. Germline V lookup: CDR1 DFQATT, CDR2 SNEGSKA (reference sequence). The CDR3 spans 13 residues. The CDR3 here is CSAPRPSMYEQYF. CDR3 DNA: TGCAGTGCCCCGCGGCCTAGTATGTACGAGCAGTACTTC.

Details on this clonotype: A junction boundary mismatches the germline segment, possibly from a read error. The V call is TRBV19, the J call TRBJ2-1; 11 positions agree with TRBD2. The CDR3 is made up of 18 amino acids. In germline, CDR1 is LNHDA, CDR2 SQIVND (reference sequence). The CDR3 coding sequence is TGTGCCAGTAGTGCCCTAGCGGGGGGCTCAAGCTCCTACAATGAGCCGTTCTTC. Translation gives CASSALAGGSSSYNEPFF. The complete variable domain, with remaining parts taken from reference TRBV19 and TRBJ2-1, reads DGGITQSPKYLFRKEGQNVTLSCEQNLNHDAMYWYRQDPGQGLRLIYYSQIVNDFQKGDIAEGYSVSREKKESFPLTVTSAQKNPTAFYLCASSALAGGSSSYNEPFFGPGTRLTVL.

At least ten counts were recorded for this clonotype. The chain joins TRBV18 to TRBJ2-5, with D perhaps matching TRBD1 (6 bases). The CDR3 length is 16 residues. The V gene lost 3 bases and the J gene lost 4 bases, with 18 bases spanning the gap. Germline V gives CDR1 KGHSH, CDR2 LQKENI. CDR3 DNA sequence: TGTGCCAGCTCACCCTCCGTTCCGCTAGGGGGAGAGACCCAGTACTTC. Translation gives CASSPSVPLGGETQYF.

V is TRBV6-2 or TRBV6-3 and J is TRBJ2-1; the match to TRBD2 covers 11 bases. J was trimmed by 4 bases and V by 6 bases; bases with no gene match: 5. Per the germline V gene, CDR1 is MNHEY and CDR2 is SVGEGT. The CDR3 contains 15 residues. The CDR3 protein is CASRDSGGVYNEQFF. The CDR3 nucleotides read TGTGCCAGCAGAGATAGCGGGGGGGTTTACAATGAGCAGTTCTTC.

The chain uses TRBV11-3 and TRBJ1-6; 8 bases are shared with TRBD1. Germline lookup yields CDR1 SGHNT and CDR2 YENEEA. J lost 9 bases, V lost 5 bases, and 15 bases had no gene match. This CDR3 region has 17 residues. The chain's CDR3 is CASSRGQGPVGGSPLHF. The CDR3 DNA reads as TGTGCCAGCAGCCGCGGACAGGGTCCGGTAGGGGGTTCACCCCTCCACTTT.

This sequence joins TRBV6-5 and TRBJ2-5; 13 positions match TRBD2. CDR3 length equals 18 residues. The V and J ends lost 5 bases and 0 bases, in that order; junction bases with no gene match: 9. Germline values: CDR1 MNHEY, CDR2 SVGAGI. The CDR3 region has the DNA TGTGCCAGCAGTCCCCGGACTAGCGGGAGTCAATACCAAGAGACCCAGTACTTC. It translates to CASSPRTSGSQYQETQYF.

This clonotype came up many times. This chain joins TRBV9 and TRBJ2-7; 8 bases map to TRBD1. Germline loops: CDR1 SGDLS, CDR2 YYNGEE. Trimming cost V 1 base and J 5 bases; bases outside gene matches: 5. The CDR3 length is 14 residues. CDR3 region: CASSVSGGINEQYF. DNA for the CDR3: TGTGCCAGCAGCGTATCAGGGGGCATCAACGAGCAGTACTTC.